These T cell receptor beta chains were read from a single sample in a study of human T cells and chemical hapten exposure. TCRdb analysed the RACE reads with MiXCR anew, one entry per CDR3 protein. This sample has fewer than 400,000 distinct CDR3 sequences, with 5.5% to 8% found just once. Sequenced material: whole blood, taken in connection with sensitization to the hapten diphenylcyclopropenone (DPC). These receptors originate from a young woman with alopecia areata. Some clones in this sample may be carry-over from other donors' samples. Both conserved end residues are part of each CDR3. The D gene is left open where the match is weak. Rows give clone size only sometimes, using once, few, many, or a class for an expanded clone.

>-|TRBV4-3|15|TRBJ2-6|-
CASSFRLAGANVLTF
TGCGCCAGCAGCTTCCGGTTGGCTGGGGCCAACGTCCTGACTTTC
>-|TRBV6-6|14|TRBJ2-3|many
CASSRGRSTDTQYF
TGTGCCAGCAGTCGAGGACGGAGCACAGATACGCAGTATTTT
>-|TRBV10-3|14|TRBJ2-7|few
CAISELQLRQEQYF
TGTGCCATCAGTGAGCTACAACTACGGCAGGAGCAGTACTTC
>-|TRBV5-6|14|TRBJ2-2|many
CASSFWGRGGELFF
TGTGCCAGCAGCTTCTGGGGGCGCGGCGGGGAGCTGTTTTTT
>-|TRBV9|14|TRBJ2-7|many
CASSVGLGGYEQYF
TGTGCCAGCAGCGTCGGGCTCGGAGGCTACGAGCAGTACTTC
>-|TRBV19|11|TRBJ1-2|few
CASKGLPGYTF
TGTGCCAGTAAAGGCCTTCCTGGCTACACCTTC
>TRBD2|TRBV7-3|16|TRBJ2-2|few
CASSLLAGGPPGELFF
TGTGCCAGCAGCCTACTAGCGGGGGGGCCCCCCGGGGAGCTGTTTTTT
>TRBD1|TRBV12-3/TRBV12-4|14|TRBJ2-7|few
CASSGTGGGDEQYF
TGTGCCAGCAGCGGGACAGGGGGCGGGGACGAGCAGTACTTC
>TRBD1|TRBV7-2|15|TRBJ1-2|many
CASRNILDRDYGYTF
TGTGCCAGCAGAAATATATTGGACAGGGACTATGGCTACACCTTC
>-|TRBV29-1|12|TRBJ2-1|-
CSVVGGDNEQFF
TGCAGCGTTGTAGGGGGGGACAATGAGCAGTTCTTC
>-|TRBV15|16|TRBJ2-3|few
CATSREAGQRTDTQYF
TGTGCCACCAGCAGAGAAGCTGGTCAGCGGACAGATACGCAGTATTTT
>-|TRBV25-1|16|TRBJ1-1|few
CASSGPPTGMNTEAFF
TGTGCCAGCAGTGGTCCTCCGACGGGGATGAACACTGAAGCTTTCTTT
>-|TRBV5-1|20|TRBJ2-1|many
CASSLASLAAVLSSYNEQFF
TGCGCCAGCAGCTTGGCCTCCCTTGCGGCAGTACTTAGCTCCTACAATGAGCAGTTCTTC
>-|TRBV7-9|14|TRBJ2-2|-
CASSQNPNTGELFF
TGTGCCAGCAGCCAGAACCCGAACACCGGGGAGCTGTTTTTT
>-|TRBV29-1|11|TRBJ2-5|many
CSVWGQETQYF
TGCAGCGTTTGGGGGCAAGAGACCCAGTACTTC